This T cell receptor (beta chain) is from a study of blood T cell repertoires in COVID-19. Turning to the study itself: The study drew acute and convalescent COVID-19 samples from the United States, Italy and Spain. From T cells, B-cell-depleted T cells, or PBMCs came the material, which was cDNA or gDNA.

Original analysis: Reference gene primer amplification gave nucleated cell count estimates. Assay: immunoSEQ multiplex PCR; the TCRdb copy retains only in-frame clones and omits some. Clonal size and the V and J genes are those of that table, whereas D and trimming came from the DNA. In the table there are over 80,000 clones, 80% of which are singletons. This CDR3 contains 10 residues. Germline V gene sequence: CDR1 GTSNPN, CDR2 SVGIG (reference sequence). The V and J ends lost 5 bases and 11 bases respectively, with 12 bases between them. V usage is TRBV30 and J usage is TRBJ1-1; a possible D gene is TRBD1 (6 bases). The clonotype comes from a woman in her 70s with acute or convalescent COVID-19. Sequencing input: peripheral blood. The CDR3 here is CAWEQGRAFF. The CDR3 nucleotides are TGTGCCTGGGAACAGGGTCGGGCTTTCTTT.